Listed below are T cell receptor beta chains from one sample, sequenced in a study of blood T cell repertoires in COVID-19. Measured with immunoSEQ multiplex PCR; TCRdb has only the in-frame clones, and not every one. The sample records 180,000 or so clones, more than 65% being singletons. The sample comprised PBMCs or T cells enriched from blood (not recorded which). Receptors were obtained from a man aged 50-60 years who had recovered from COVID-19. Both conserved end residues are part of each CDR3. The D gene is left open where the match is weak. Clone size is given for some rows only: seen once, a few or many times, or a class if the clone is expanded.

v_gene	abundance	d_gene	j_gene	CDR3aa	CDR3nt
TRBV9	-	TRBD1	TRBJ1-1	CASSPTTGFTEAFF	TGTGCCAGCAGCCCAACGACAGGGTTCACTGAAGCTTTCTTT
TRBV28	-	-	TRBJ1-2	CASSRHRANYGYTF	TGTGCCAGCAGTCGTCACAGGGCTAACTATGGCTACACCTTC
TRBV7-2	-	-	TRBJ1-5	CASSFGTFSNQPQHF	TGTGCCAGCAGCTTTGGGACATTTAGCAATCAGCCCCAGCATTTT
TRBV27	-	TRBD1	TRBJ1-2	CASGIGWRGRGGYTF	TGTGCCAGCGGAATAGGATGGAGGGGGCGGGGTGGCTACACCTTC
TRBV14	-	-	TRBJ2-7	CASSPHNYEQYF	TGTGCCAGCAGCCCACATAACTACGAGCAGTACTTC
TRBV6-6	-	TRBD1	TRBJ1-2	CASSYSPGGGYTF	TGTGCCAGCAGTTACTCCCCAGGGGGTGGCTACACCTTC
TRBV6-5	-	TRBD1	TRBJ2-2	CASTMTGGTGELFF	TGTGCCAGCACTATGACAGGGGGCACCGGGGAGCTGTTTTTT
TRBV19	-	-	TRBJ2-3	CASRDHHLAALSTDTQYF	TGTGCCAGTAGGGATCACCATTTAGCGGCCCTCAGCACAGATACGCAGTATTTT
TRBV18	few	-	TRBJ2-3	CASSPGTSDTQYF	TGTGCCAGCTCACCTGGGACTTCAGATACGCAGTATTTT
TRBV9	-	-	TRBJ2-3	CASSVGISTDTQYF	TGTGCCAGCAGCGTAGGAATTAGTACAGATACGCAGTATTTT
TRBV6-4	once	-	TRBJ2-2	CASSEATADIGELFF	TGTGCCAGCAGTGAAGCGACGGCGGACATCGGGGAGCTGTTTTTT
TRBV7-3	-	TRBD2	TRBJ2-3	CASSFTSGTDTQYF	TGTGCCAGCAGCTTTACTAGCGGCACAGATACGCAGTATTTT
TRBV3-1/TRBV3-2	-	-	TRBJ1-4	CASSLNRASTNEKLFF	TGTGCCAGCAGCCTCAACAGGGCCTCCACTAATGAAAAACTGTTTTTT
TRBV29-1	once	TRBD2	TRBJ2-1	CSVDTSGRNDEQFF	TGCAGCGTTGATACGAGCGGGAGGAACGATGAGCAGTTCTTC
TRBV6-6	few	-	TRBJ2-7	CASNRGSSYEQYF	TGTGCCAGCAACCGGGGGAGCTCCTACGAGCAGTACTTC
TRBV7-2	-	-	TRBJ2-1	CASSPSSLNNEQFF	TGTGCCAGCAGCCCTTCTAGCCTAAACAATGAGCAGTTCTTC
TRBV14	-	-	TRBJ1-2	CASSQSGIPLDYGYTF	TGTGCCAGCAGCCAATCAGGGATCCCGCTTGACTATGGCTACACCTTC
TRBV12-3/TRBV12-4	few	TRBD1	TRBJ1-5	CASSQTGDQPQHF	TGTGCCAGCAGCCAGACAGGGGATCAGCCCCAGCATTTT
TRBV6-5	-	-	TRBJ2-7	CASSPNRYHEQYF	TGTGCCAGCAGTCCCAATAGATACCACGAGCAGTACTTC
TRBV4-2	-	TRBD2	TRBJ2-2	CASRQLASSTGELFF	TGTGCCAGCAGACAACTAGCGAGCTCCACCGGGGAGCTGTTTTTT
TRBV7-2	-	TRBD1	TRBJ1-1	CASSKDRDRNTEAFF	TGTGCCAGCAGCAAAGACAGGGATCGGAACACTGAAGCTTTCTTT
TRBV7-2	-	-	TRBJ2-7	CASSSTASYEQYF	TGTGCCAGCAGCTCGACAGCCTCCTACGAGCAGTACTTC
TRBV7-9	few	-	TRBJ2-2	CASSLQGLPGELFF	TGTGCCAGCAGCTTACAGGGTTTGCCCGGGGAGCTGTTTTTT
TRBV27	-	-	TRBJ2-7	CASSLTSRGTYEQYF	TGTGCCAGCAGTTTAACCAGCCGGGGGACCTACGAGCAGTACTTC
TRBV27	-	TRBD1	TRBJ1-4	CASSPEQGRNEKLFF	TGTGCCAGCAGCCCCGAACAGGGGAGAAATGAAAAACTGTTTTTT
TRBV28	-	TRBD1	TRBJ1-5	CASSLPGQGAAGNQPQHF	TGTGCCAGCAGCCTCCCGGGACAGGGGGCCGCTGGCAATCAGCCCCAGCATTTT
TRBV10-1	few	TRBD1	TRBJ2-2	CASRPNRGAGELFF	TGCGCCAGCAGGCCGAACAGGGGGGCCGGGGAGCTGTTTTTT
TRBV5-1	-	TRBD2	TRBJ2-3	CASSLALAGGDTQYF	TGCGCCAGCAGCTTGGCCTTGGCGGGGGGAGATACGCAGTATTTT
TRBV6-5	-	TRBD2	TRBJ2-1	CASGIGTSGVDEQFF	TGTGCCAGCGGGATTGGGACTAGCGGGGTCGATGAGCAGTTCTTC
TRBV7-9	once	TRBD1	TRBJ1-2	CASNPLGTGATGYTF	TGTGCCAGCAACCCTTTAGGGACAGGGGCTACTGGCTACACCTTC
TRBV15	-	-	TRBJ1-3	CATSRRPSVADLWGNTIYF	TGTGCCACCAGCAGACGTCCGTCGGTTGCCGATCTCTGGGGAAACACCATATATTTT
TRBV5-1	once	-	TRBJ1-3	CASSLAFSGSGNTIYF	TGCGCCAGCAGCTTGGCCTTTTCGGGGTCTGGAAACACCATATATTTT
TRBV9	-	TRBD1	TRBJ1-2	CASSSGTGGHNGYTF	TGTGCCAGCAGCTCTGGGACAGGGGGGCATAATGGCTACACCTTC
TRBV3-1/TRBV3-2	-	TRBD1	TRBJ1-1	CASSPGQGEAFF	TGTGCCAGCAGCCCAGGACAGGGGGAAGCTTTCTTT
TRBV7-9	-	-	TRBJ2-3	CASSRGDTQYF	TGTGCCAGCAGCCGAGGGGATACGCAGTATTTT